The clone carrying this TCR beta chain was observed a few times. Its target is not known. This record belongs to a study of T-cell reconstitution after alpha-beta-depleted transplantation in children. Unique molecular identifiers were used to barcode this TCRbeta library. Each CDR3 protein gets one entry after TCRdb re-called the PCR reads with MiXCR. The sample holds 780,000 or so distinct CDR3 sequences; approximately 15% are singletons and the top ten take roughly 4.8%. Study outcomes and limitations: Several hundred graft clones that had expanded were reportedly the source of alpha-beta T cells about two months after transplant. Elevated TCRbeta diversity at day 60 was traced, in some patients, to surviving recipient T cells and thymic progenitors.

The sequence was collected from a male patient between 5 and 17 years old who had a stem cell transplant for acute lymphoblastic leukemia, so the T cells may come from the graft donor. This specimen consisted of PBMCs, mostly from graft donor cells, obtained 360 days after TCRalphabeta/CD19-depleted stem cell transplant.

The CDR3 protein is CASSTPTATNEKLFF. In DNA form, the CDR3 reads TGTGCCAGCAGCACGCCGACGGCAACTAATGAAAAACTGTTTTTT. The genes are TRBV7-4 and TRBJ1-4, with unresolved D. The length of the CDR3 is 15 residues. V was cut by 5 bases and J by 0 bases, with 10 bases left in between. Germline V gene lookup returns CDR1 SGHVT and CDR2 SQSDAQ.